This T cell receptor (beta chain) derives from a study of T-cell memory formation after mild COVID-19. General study findings and limits: Still unconfirmed is whether the second-wave clones peaking on day 37 recognized SARS-CoV-2. Some responding clones appeared in pre-infection memory, suggesting cross-reactive memory joined. From day 15 to 85, contracting clones were balanced between CD4 and CD8, whereas later expanders leaned toward CD4+.

TCR alpha and TCR beta cDNA libraries carrying sample barcodes and UMIs came from 5'RACE with constant-segment primers. TCRdb reanalysed the 5' RACE reads using MiXCR and keeps one entry per CDR3 protein. In the table there are hundreds of thousands of distinct CDR3 sequences, about 20% of which are singletons. Comments on this clonotype: The antigen is unknown.

The receptor comes from an adult woman who had mild COVID-19 (a few samples of this study predate the infection). Cell type and time point are not known. The sample comprised PBMCs or a T cell subset sorted from them (not recorded which).

CDR3 amino acids: CASSSLAGVVADTQYF. The CDR3 DNA is TGTGCCAGCAGCTCCCTAGCGGGAGTGGTGGCAGATACGCAGTATTTT. The rearrangement joins TRBV7-9 to TRBJ2-3; 10 bases match TRBD2. Germline CDR1 SEHNR, CDR2 FQNEAQ (reference sequence). The CDR3 is 16 residues long. V gave up 4 bases and J gave up 4 bases; unmatched junction bases: 8.